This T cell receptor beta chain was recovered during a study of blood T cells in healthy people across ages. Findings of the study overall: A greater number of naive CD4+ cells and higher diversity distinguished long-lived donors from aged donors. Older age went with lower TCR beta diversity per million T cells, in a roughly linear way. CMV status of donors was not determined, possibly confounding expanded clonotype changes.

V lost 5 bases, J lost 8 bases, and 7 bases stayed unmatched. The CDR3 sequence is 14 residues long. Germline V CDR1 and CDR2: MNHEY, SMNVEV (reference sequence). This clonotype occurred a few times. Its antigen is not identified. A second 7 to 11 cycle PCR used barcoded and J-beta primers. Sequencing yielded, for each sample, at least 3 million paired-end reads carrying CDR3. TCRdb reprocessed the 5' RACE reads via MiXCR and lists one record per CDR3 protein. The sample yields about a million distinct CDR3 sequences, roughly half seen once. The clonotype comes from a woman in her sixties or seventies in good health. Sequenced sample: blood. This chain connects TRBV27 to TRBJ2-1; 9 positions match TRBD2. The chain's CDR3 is CASSQSGLADEQFF. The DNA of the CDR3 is TGTGCCAGCAGTCAATCGGGACTAGCTGATGAGCAGTTCTTC.